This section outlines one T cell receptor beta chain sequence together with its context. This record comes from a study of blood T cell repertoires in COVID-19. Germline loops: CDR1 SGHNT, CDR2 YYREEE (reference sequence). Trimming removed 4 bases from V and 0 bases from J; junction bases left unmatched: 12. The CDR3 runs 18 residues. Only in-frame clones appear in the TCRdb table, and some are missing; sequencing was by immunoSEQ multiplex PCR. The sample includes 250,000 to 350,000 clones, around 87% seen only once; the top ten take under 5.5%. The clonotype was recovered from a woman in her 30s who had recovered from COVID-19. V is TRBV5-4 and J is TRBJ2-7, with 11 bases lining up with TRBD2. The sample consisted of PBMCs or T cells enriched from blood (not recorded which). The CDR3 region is CASSPGPGLAASSYEQYF. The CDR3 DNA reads TGTGCCAGCAGCCCCGGACCGGGACTAGCGGCTAGCTCCTACGAGCAGTACTTC.